These T cell receptor beta chains were read from a single sample in a study of shared clonotypes between healthy human individuals. TCRdb's copy holds only in-frame clones and misses some; the assay was immunoSEQ multiplex PCR. Of about 2.1 million clones listed, 93% were seen once; the top ten hold around 1.7%. Material: naive CD8+ T cells from PBMCs. The receptors were gathered from a man aged 18 to 35 in good health. Some clones in this sample may be carry-over from other donors' samples. CDR3s include the opening cysteine and the closing phenylalanine or tryptophan. The D gene is left open where the match is weak. Where a row states a size, it is once, few, many or the class of an expanded clone; other rows omit it.

v_call,j_call,d_call,clone_size,cdr3_nt,cdr3_aa
TRBV7-9,TRBJ2-1,NA,NA,TGTGCCAGCAGCTCAAAAATCACAGATTACAATGAGCAGTTCTTC,CASSSKITDYNEQFF
TRBV29-1,TRBJ1-2,NA,NA,TGCAGCGTCCAAGGCCCAGGTCAGGGGCCGTTAAGAGGCTACACCTTC,CSVQGPGQGPLRGYTF
TRBV28,TRBJ1-1,NA,NA,TGTGCCAGCAGGAGAAGTAACCCTCAACCGACATCGAACACTGAAGCTTTCTTT,CASRRSNPQPTSNTEAFF
TRBV2,TRBJ2-3,NA,NA,TGTGCCAGAAAACAGAGAACTAGCACAGATACGCAGTATTTT,CARKQRTSTDTQYF
TRBV5-5,TRBJ2-3,TRBD1,NA,TGTGCCAGCAGCTTGGCTTCCCGGACAGGGGGCACAGATACGCAGTATTTT,CASSLASRTGGTDTQYF
TRBV11-2,TRBJ2-7,NA,NA,TGTGCCAGCAGCTTGAGGACAGAAAAGTACGAGCAGTACTTC,CASSLRTEKYEQYF
TRBV27,TRBJ2-7,NA,NA,TGTGCCAGCAGTTTTCTACCCGGGTCAGACTACGAGCAGTACTTC,CASSFLPGSDYEQYF
TRBV2,TRBJ1-3,NA,NA,TGTGCCAACTCCTTGGAGAATTCTGGAAACACCATATATTTT,CANSLENSGNTIYF
TRBV13,TRBJ2-7,TRBD2,NA,TGTGCCAGCAGACACATTAGCGGGAGCTCCTACGAGCAGTACTTC,CASRHISGSSYEQYF
TRBV7-9,TRBJ2-3,NA,NA,TGTGCCAGCAGCTCAGAAGATACGCAGTATTTT,CASSSEDTQYF
TRBV5-4,TRBJ1-2,NA,once,TGTGCCAGCAGCCCCCGACGGAGGGAGAGTCATGGCTACACCTTC,CASSPRRRESHGYTF
TRBV4-1,TRBJ2-7,NA,NA,TGCGCCAGCAGCCAAGATTTTACAGGGTGGTCCTACGAGCAGTACTTC,CASSQDFTGWSYEQYF
TRBV28,TRBJ2-4,NA,NA,TGTGCCAGCAGTTCCATCATGCTAGCCAAAAACATTCAGTACTTC,CASSSIMLAKNIQYF
TRBV4-3,TRBJ2-1,TRBD2,NA,TGCGCCAGCAGCCTGGATAGCGGGAGTTCCTACAATGAGCAGTTCTTC,CASSLDSGSSYNEQFF
TRBV6-1,TRBJ1-1,NA,NA,TGTGCCAGCAGTGAAACCCTTCCGGGGCGGGGGGATACTGAAGCTTTCTTT,CASSETLPGRGDTEAFF
TRBV5-6,TRBJ2-7,NA,once,TGTGCCAGCAGCTTGTGGGGCCTCGAGCAGTACTTC,CASSLWGLEQYF
TRBV9,TRBJ2-7,NA,NA,TGTGCCAGCAGCGTAGGCGGAGACGAGCAGTACTTC,CASSVGGDEQYF
TRBV11-2,TRBJ2-7,TRBD1,NA,TGTGCCAGCAGCGACAAGGACAGGGGATACGAGCAGTACTTC,CASSDKDRGYEQYF
TRBV4-1,TRBJ2-7,TRBD1,NA,TGCGCCAGCAAGGGGACAGGGGGGGTAAGGCAGTACTTC,CASKGTGGVRQYF
TRBV5-1,TRBJ2-1,NA,NA,TGCGCCAGCAGCTTGGCAGGGTTGGGCTCCTACAATGAGCAGTTCTTC,CASSLAGLGSYNEQFF
TRBV21-1,TRBJ2-2,NA,NA,TGTGCCAGCAGCTCCACAAGACAGGGGGCCGGGGAGCTGTTTTTT,CASSSTRQGAGELFF
TRBV6-5,TRBJ2-1,NA,NA,TGTGCCAGCAGTTACAACGGGAGTCCCGATGAGCAGTTCTTC,CASSYNGSPDEQFF
TRBV9,TRBJ2-2,TRBD2,NA,TGTGCCAGCAGCTCCCCCAGGAGCGGGAGTCCCACCGGGGAGCTGTTTTTT,CASSSPRSGSPTGELFF